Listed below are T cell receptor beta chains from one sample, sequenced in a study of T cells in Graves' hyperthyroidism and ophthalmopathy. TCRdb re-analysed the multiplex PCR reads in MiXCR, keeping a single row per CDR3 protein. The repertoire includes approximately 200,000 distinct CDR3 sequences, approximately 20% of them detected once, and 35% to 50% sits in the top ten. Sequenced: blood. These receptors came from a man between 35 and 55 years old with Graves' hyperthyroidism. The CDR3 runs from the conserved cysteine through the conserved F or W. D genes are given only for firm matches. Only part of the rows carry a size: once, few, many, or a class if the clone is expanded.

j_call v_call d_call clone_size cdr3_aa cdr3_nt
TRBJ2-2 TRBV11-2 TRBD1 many CASSSPRQGGTGELFF TGTGCCAGCAGCTCCCCCCGACAGGGGGGCACCGGGGAGCTGTTTTTT
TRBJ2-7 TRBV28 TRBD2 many CASSLAGERDYEQYF TGTGCCAGCAGTTTAGCGGGGGAGCGTGACTACGAGCAGTACTTC
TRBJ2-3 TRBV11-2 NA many CASSLGGEDTQYF TGTGCCAGCAGCTTAGGAGGGGAGGATACGCAGTATTTT
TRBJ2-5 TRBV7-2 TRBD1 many CASSLAWTGRETQYF TGTGCCAGCAGCTTAGCTTGGACAGGGAGAGAGACCCAGTACTTC
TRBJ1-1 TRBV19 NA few CASSIDPRGDTEAFF TGTGCCAGTAGTATAGATCCACGAGGGGACACTGAAGCTTTCTTT
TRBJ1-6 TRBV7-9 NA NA CASAIAGNSPLHF TGTGCCAGCGCGATTGCCGGCAATTCACCCCTCCACTTT
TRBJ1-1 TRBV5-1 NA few CASSLTPSNGNTEAFF TGCGCCAGCAGCTTGACTCCCAGCAATGGGAACACTGAAGCTTTCTTT
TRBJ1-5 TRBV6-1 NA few CASSLDRYQPQHF TGTGCCAGCAGTTTGGACAGATATCAGCCCCAGCATTTT
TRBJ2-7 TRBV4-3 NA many CASSQGLSYEQYF TGCGCCAGCAGCCAAGGACTATCCTACGAGCAGTACTTC
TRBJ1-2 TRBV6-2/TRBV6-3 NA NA CASSLARGTNYGYTF TGTGCCAGCAGCCTTGCTCGGGGGACTAACTATGGCTACACCTTC
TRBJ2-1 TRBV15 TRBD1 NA CATSRVWGQGAYNEQFF TGTGCCACCAGCAGAGTATGGGGGCAGGGGGCTTACAATGAGCAGTTCTTC
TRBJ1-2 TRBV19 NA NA CASSKDNANYGYTF TGTGCCAGTAGCAAGGATAATGCTAACTATGGCTACACCTTC
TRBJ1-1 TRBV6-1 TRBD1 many CASSEDRGPFTEAFF TGTGCCAGCAGTGAAGACAGGGGGCCTTTCACTGAAGCTTTCTTT
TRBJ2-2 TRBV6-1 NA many CASAKGSNTGELFF TGTGCCAGCGCAAAGGGTTCGAACACCGGGGAGCTGTTTTTT
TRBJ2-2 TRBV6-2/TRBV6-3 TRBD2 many CASSSTWGGTGELFF TGTGCCAGCAGCTCTACGTGGGGGGGCACCGGGGAGCTGTTTTTT